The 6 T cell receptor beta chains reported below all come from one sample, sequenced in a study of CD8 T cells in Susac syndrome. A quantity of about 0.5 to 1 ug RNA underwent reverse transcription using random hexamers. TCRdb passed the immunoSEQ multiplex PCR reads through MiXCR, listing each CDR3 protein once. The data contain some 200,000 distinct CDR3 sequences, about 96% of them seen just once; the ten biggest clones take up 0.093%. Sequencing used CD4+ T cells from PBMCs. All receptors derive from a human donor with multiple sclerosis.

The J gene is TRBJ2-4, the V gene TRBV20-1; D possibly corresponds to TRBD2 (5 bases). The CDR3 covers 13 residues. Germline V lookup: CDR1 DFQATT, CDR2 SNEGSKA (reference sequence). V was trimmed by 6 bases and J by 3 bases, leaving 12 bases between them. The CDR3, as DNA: TGCAGTGCCCCGGGAATTGGCAAAAACATTCAGTACTTC. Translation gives CSAPGIGKNIQYF.

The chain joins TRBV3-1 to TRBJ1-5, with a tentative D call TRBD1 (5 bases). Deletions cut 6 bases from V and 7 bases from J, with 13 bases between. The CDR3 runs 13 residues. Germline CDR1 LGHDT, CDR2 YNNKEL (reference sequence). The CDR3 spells CASSKGVLQPQHF. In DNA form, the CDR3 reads TGTGCCAGCAGTAAAGGGGTTTTGCAGCCCCAGCATTTT. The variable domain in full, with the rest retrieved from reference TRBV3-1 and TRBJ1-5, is DTAVSQTPKYLVTQMGNDKSIKCEQNLGHDTMYWYKQDSKKFLKIMFSYNNKELIINETVPNRFSPKSPDKAHLNLHINSLELGDSAVYFCASSKGVLQPQHFGDGTRLSIL.

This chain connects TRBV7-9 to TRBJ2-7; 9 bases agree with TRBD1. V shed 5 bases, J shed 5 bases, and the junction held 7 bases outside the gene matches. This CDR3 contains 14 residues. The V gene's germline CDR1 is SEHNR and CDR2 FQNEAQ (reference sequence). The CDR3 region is CASSPLGQGHEQYF. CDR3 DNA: TGTGCCAGCAGCCCCTTGGGACAGGGTCACGAGCAGTACTTC.

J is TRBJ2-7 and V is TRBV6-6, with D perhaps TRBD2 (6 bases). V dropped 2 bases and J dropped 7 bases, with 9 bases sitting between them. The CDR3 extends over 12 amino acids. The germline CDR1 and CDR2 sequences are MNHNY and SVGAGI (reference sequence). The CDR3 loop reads CASSYRRGEQYF. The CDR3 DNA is TGTGCCAGCAGTTACCGGCGGGGAGAGCAGTACTTC.

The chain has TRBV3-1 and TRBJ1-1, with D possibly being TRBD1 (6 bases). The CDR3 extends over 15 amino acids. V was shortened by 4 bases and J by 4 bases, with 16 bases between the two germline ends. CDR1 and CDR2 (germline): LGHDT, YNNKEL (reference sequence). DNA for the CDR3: TGTGCCAGCAGCCCACGGACAGACGGAAGCACTGAAGCTTTCTTT. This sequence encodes CASSPRTDGSTEAFF.

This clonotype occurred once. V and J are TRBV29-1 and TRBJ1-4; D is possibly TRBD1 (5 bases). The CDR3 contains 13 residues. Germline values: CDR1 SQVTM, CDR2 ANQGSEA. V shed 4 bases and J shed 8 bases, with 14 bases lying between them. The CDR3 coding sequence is TGCAGCGTTGGGTCAGGGAAAAGAGAAAAACTGTTTTTT. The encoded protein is CSVGSGKREKLFF.